These 15 T cell receptor beta chains were sequenced from one sample in a study of T cell repertoires in cytomegalovirus infection. TCRdb fed the reads into MiXCR, producing one record per CDR3 protein. The data hold about 46,000 distinct CDR3 sequences, with approximately 20% observed a single time. Their antigens remain unidentified. The sample taken for sequencing was PBMCs, sequenced either directly or after in vitro stimulation (not recorded which). These TCRs come from a human donor in good health (CMV status not recorded). Some clones in this sample may be carry-over from other donors' samples.

This clonotype showed up many times. The chain joins TRBV3-1 to TRBJ2-3; D may be TRBD1 (5 bases). The CDR3 consists of 16 residues. The V end was cut by 0 bases, the J end by 7 bases, with 17 bases between. Germline CDR1 LGHDT, CDR2 YNNKEL (reference sequence). CDR3 in DNA: TGTGCCAGCAGCCAAGATTGGGGCCGGACGATTCATACGCAGTATTTT. It yields the protein CASSQDWGRTIHTQYF.

This clonotype was recorded many times. The V gene is TRBV6-1, the J gene TRBJ2-1; the match to TRBD2 covers 7 bases. Looked up from germline, CDR1 is MNHNS and CDR2 is SASEGT. There are 14 residues in the CDR3. Unmatched junction bases numbered 15, after V lost 9 bases and J lost 10 bases. CDR3 in DNA: TGTGCCAGTATGGTGGGGAGCGGGATCGGGGAGCAGTTCTTC. It translates to CASMVGSGIGEQFF.

This clonotype was detected ten times or more. The chain combines TRBV7-2 with TRBJ2-3; D ambiguous. Per germline, CDR1 SGHTA and CDR2 FQGNSA. This CDR3 has 13 amino acids. V was shortened by 5 bases and J by 4 bases, with 10 bases between the two germline ends. The CDR3 is CASSLSHPDTQYF. The CDR3 DNA reads TGTGCCAGCAGCCTATCCCACCCAGATACGCAGTATTTT.

V usage is TRBV5-4 and J usage is TRBJ2-7, with D hard to call. This CDR3 is 13 amino acids long. CDR1 is SGHNT and CDR2 is YYREEE in the germline V gene (reference sequence). Trimming cost V 7 bases and J 6 bases, with 17 bases left between them. The CDR3 sequence: CASRRVAGGEQYF. The CDR3 region has the DNA TGTGCCAGCCGGAGAGTAGCAGGCGGCGAGCAGTACTTC. Full variable domain (outside the CDR3, taken from reference TRBV5-4 and TRBJ2-7): ETGVTQSPTHLIKTRGQQVTLRCSSQSGHNTVSWYQQALGQGPQFIFQYYREEENGRGNFPPRFSGLQFPNYSSELNVNALELDDSALYLCASRRVAGGEQYFGPGTRLTVT.

The chain recombines TRBV9 with TRBJ2-7, with TRBD1 matching 8 bases. CDR1 and CDR2 (germline): SGDLS, YYNGEE. The V segment lost 4 bases and the J segment 5 bases; nucleotides outside the gene matches: 5. The CDR3 consists of 13 residues. The CDR3 protein is CASSQQTGDEQYF. CDR3 DNA: TGTGCCAGCAGCCAACAGACAGGGGACGAGCAGTACTTC.

This clonotype showed up many times. The chain employs TRBV12-3 or TRBV12-4 and TRBJ1-2, with 8 bases that match TRBD1. The CDR3 consists of 16 residues. After removal of 4 bases from V and 4 bases from J, the junction contained 11 bases not matched to a gene. The CDR3 protein is CASSSYPQGTGYGYTF. For the CDR3, the DNA is TGTGCCAGCAGTTCCTACCCCCAAGGGACAGGCTATGGCTACACCTTC.

The CDR3 coding sequence is TGTGCCAGCACCCGTTACAGTTCCCTGACCTACGAGCAGTACTTC. Protein sequence: CASTRYSSLTYEQYF. The chain is built from TRBV2 and TRBJ2-7, with unresolved D. The CDR3 sequence is 15 residues long. The germline gives CDR1 SNHLY, CDR2 FYNNEI. Deletions cut 7 bases from V and 2 bases from J, with 18 bases between.

In this sample, this clonotype turned up a few times. V is TRBV27 and J is TRBJ1-2; no clear D. V lost 7 bases and J 0 bases, leaving 9 bases between the germline ends. The CDR3 runs 13 residues. Looked up from germline, CDR1 is MNHEY and CDR2 is SMNVEV (reference sequence). The CDR3 sequence: CASMSGANYGYTF. The CDR3 DNA reads TGTGCCAGCATGTCCGGAGCTAACTATGGCTACACCTTC.

In its sample, this clonotype was seen many times. The V gene is TRBV7-2, the J gene TRBJ2-3, with D unclear. The length of the CDR3 is 12 residues. In germline, CDR1 is SGHTA, CDR2 FQGNSA. Trimming cost V 5 bases and J 4 bases, with 7 bases left between them. In DNA, the CDR3 is TGTGCCAGCAGCCCAGGTTCAGATACGCAGTATTTT. Translation gives CASSPGSDTQYF. Based on the CDR3 plus reference TRBV7-2 and TRBJ2-3, the full variable domain is GAGVSQSPSNKVTEKGKDVELRCDPISGHTALYWYRQSLGQGLEFLIYFQGNSAPDKSGLPSDRFSAERTGGSVSTLTIQRTQQEDSAVYLCASSPGSDTQYFGPGTRLTVL.

Many counts were recorded for this clonotype. The rearrangement uses TRBV7-9 and TRBJ1-6; TRBD1 agrees at 7 bases. V shed 3 bases, J shed 10 bases, and the junction held 15 bases outside the gene matches. Germline lookup yields CDR1 SEHNR and CDR2 FQNEAQ (reference sequence). The CDR3 sequence is 17 residues long. The DNA for the CDR3 is TGTGCCAGCAGCTTCCACGACAGGGAAGGGATAAGGTCACCCCTCCACTTT. It codes for CASSFHDREGIRSPLHF.

This chain connects TRBV18 to TRBJ2-5; 8 bases are a match to TRBD2. Germline CDR1 reads KGHSH; CDR2 reads LQKENI. V gave up 5 bases and J gave up 5 bases; unmatched junction bases: 4. This CDR3 has 13 amino acids. The CDR3 sequence: CASSSAGAETQYF. The CDR3 DNA is TGTGCCAGCTCATCAGCGGGGGCGGAGACCCAGTACTTC.

The V call is TRBV10-1, the J call TRBJ1-1; no firm D call. The ends were cut back, 0 bases at V and 9 bases at J, with 8 bases in the middle. The CDR3 is 12 amino acids. The germline V gene encodes CDR1 WNHNN and CDR2 SYGVQD (reference sequence). CDR3 in amino acids: CASSESGRKAFF. The CDR3 DNA is TGCGCCAGCAGTGAGTCTGGGCGCAAAGCTTTCTTT.

This clonotype was found many times. The chain employs TRBV6-2 or TRBV6-3 and TRBJ2-7, with D perhaps assigned TRBD1 or TRBD2 (5 bases each). CDR3 length: 15 amino acids. CDR1 MNHEY and CDR2 SVGEGT come from the germline V gene. Trimming removed 3 bases at V and 4 bases at J, with 16 bases between. The chain's CDR3 is CASSYEGILRYEQYF. DNA of the CDR3: TGTGCCAGCAGTTATGAGGGGATCCTTCGGTACGAGCAGTACTTC.

The table lists this clonotype with many counts. The rearrangement uses TRBV2 and TRBJ2-2; weak D call: TRBD1 (5 bases). The ends were cut back, 2 bases at V and 0 bases at J, with 7 bases in the middle. In germline, CDR1 is SNHLY, CDR2 FYNNEI. The CDR3 covers 15 residues. CDR3 region: CASSEQGSNTGELFF. In DNA, the CDR3 is TGTGCCAGCAGTGAACAGGGATCGAACACCGGGGAGCTGTTTTTT.

This clonotype appeared a few times. The gene calls are TRBV10-1 and TRBJ1-1; D not resolved. V dropped 2 bases and J dropped 0 bases, with 4 bases sitting between them. Germline lookup yields CDR1 WNHNN and CDR2 SYGVQD (reference sequence). This CDR3 spans 13 amino acids. CDR3 coding DNA: TGCGCCAGCAGTGAGCAGTTGAACACTGAAGCTTTCTTT. As protein: CASSEQLNTEAFF.